The 18 T cell receptor beta chains presented below share a single source sample, sequenced in a study of blood T cell repertoires in COVID-19. Profiling relied on immunoSEQ multiplex PCR, and the TCRdb table lists in-frame clones only, not all of them. The sample has 95,000 to 110,000 clones, about 92% seen once. Sequences were obtained from peripheral blood. The source of these receptors is a woman of 80 years or more in a cohort sampled during active COVID-19.

The chain joins TRBV28 to TRBJ2-7; 7 bases are shared with TRBD1. V was pared by 6 bases and J by 2 bases, with 7 bases of the junction left unmatched. The CDR3 is 14 residues long. Looked up from germline, CDR1 is MDHEN and CDR2 is SYDVKM. In DNA, the CDR3 is TGTGCCAGCAGATTAGACAGGGCCGCCTACGAGCAGTACTTC. It specifies CASRLDRAAYEQYF. The entire variable domain, with the rest obtained from reference TRBV28 and TRBJ2-7, is as follows: DVKVTQSSRYLVKRTGEKVFLECVQDMDHENMFWYRQDPGLGLRLIYFSYDVKMKEKGDIPEGYSVSREKKERFSLILESASTNQTSMYLCASRLDRAAYEQYFGPGTRLTVT.

This clone was seen only once. The chain joins TRBV5-4 to TRBJ2-7; TRBD1 agrees at 9 bases. Per germline, CDR1 SGHNT and CDR2 YYREEE (reference sequence). CDR3 size: 15 residues. With V trimmed by 4 bases and J by 2 bases, 7 bases remained unmatched. This chain's CDR3 is CASSPGQGPPYEQYF. The CDR3 region has the DNA TGTGCCAGCAGCCCAGGACAGGGGCCTCCCTACGAGCAGTACTTC.

This clone has a handful of counts. This chain uses TRBV5-1 with TRBJ2-7; D gene ambiguous. Trimming removed 0 bases from V and 4 bases from J, with 11 bases in between. Germline lookup yields CDR1 SGHRS and CDR2 YFSETQ. This CDR3 spans 14 amino acids. The CDR3 loop is CASSLETNQYEQYF. The CDR3 DNA follows: TGCGCCAGCAGCTTGGAAACTAACCAGTACGAGCAGTACTTC.

This chain connects TRBV18 to TRBJ1-5; no definite D call. Germline V gives CDR1 KGHSH, CDR2 LQKENI. The CDR3 extends over 15 amino acids. The V end lost 3 bases, the J end lost 0 bases, and 9 bases lay between the germline ends. The CDR3, as DNA: TGTGCCAGCTCACCTTCTAGCAATAGCAATCAGCCCCAGCATTTT. It yields the protein CASSPSSNSNQPQHF. The variable domain in full, completed from reference TRBV18 and TRBJ1-5, reads NAGVMQNPRHLVRRRGQEARLRCSPMKGHSHVYWYRQLPEEGLKFMVYLQKENIIDESGMPKERFSAEFPKEGPSILRIQQVVRGDSAAYFCASSPSSNSNQPQHFGDGTRLSIL.

The CDR3 sequence is CATQTGTASEAFF. The CDR3 region has the DNA TGTGCCACCCAGACGGGGACAGCCTCTGAAGCTTTCTTT. The chain couples TRBV2 to TRBJ1-1, with 7 bases fitting TRBD1. CDR1 SNHLY and CDR2 FYNNEI come from the germline V gene. This CDR3 is 13 amino acids long. The ends lost 10 bases at V and 6 bases at J; junction bases unmatched: 11. Complete variable domain (other parts from reference TRBV2 and TRBJ1-1): EPEVTQTPSHQVTQMGQEVILRCVPISNHLYFYWYRQILGQKVEFLVSFYNNEISEKSEIFDDQFSVERPDGSNFTLKIRSTKLEDSAMYFCATQTGTASEAFFGQGTRLTVV.

This chain uses TRBV27 with TRBJ2-7; tentative D call: TRBD2 (7 bases). V lost 5 bases and J lost 4, with 24 bases in between. Germline values: CDR1 MNHEY, CDR2 SMNVEV (reference sequence). The length of the CDR3 is 17 residues. Here the CDR3 reads CASSPPWGGLSSYEQYF. The CDR3 DNA reads as TGTGCCAGCAGTCCCCCCTGGGGGGGCCTTTCGTCGTACGAGCAGTACTTC.

V usage is TRBV6-1 and J usage is TRBJ1-1; D is ambiguous. The CDR3 is made up of 11 amino acids. The V end lost 3 bases, the J end lost 10 bases, and 9 bases lay between the germline ends. Germline V gene lookup returns CDR1 MNHNS and CDR2 SASEGT. CDR3 amino acids: CASSEPRLAFF. Written as DNA, the CDR3 is TGTGCCAGCAGTGAGCCCCGGTTAGCTTTCTTT.

This chain links TRBV18 with TRBJ2-7; 7 bases match TRBD1. The CDR3 runs to 16 residues. Trimming took 5 bases from V and 2 from J; bases not matched to a gene: 12. CDR1 and CDR2 from the germline V gene are KGHSH and LQKENI. The CDR3, as DNA: TGTGCCAGCTCAGATCCGACAGGGACGGTAACCTACGAGCAGTACTTC. It translates to CASSDPTGTVTYEQYF.

The chain employs TRBV3-1 (or the pseudogene TRBV3-2) and TRBJ1-1, with a possible D match to TRBD1 (6 bases). V was cut by 5 bases and J by 0 bases, with 10 bases left in between. From germline, CDR1 is LGHDT and CDR2 YNNKEL (reference sequence). The CDR3 consists of 14 residues. The CDR3: CASSGQRMNTEAFF. The DNA of the CDR3 is TGTGCCAGCAGCGGACAGAGGATGAACACTGAAGCTTTCTTT.

This clone was picked up one time. The V gene is TRBV4-1, the J gene TRBJ2-2; tentative D call: TRBD1 (5 bases). The CDR3 is 15 residues long. Germline V lookup: CDR1 MGHRA, CDR2 YSYEKL. Trimming removed 2 bases from V and 1 base from J, with 8 bases in between. The CDR3: CASSQPGQNTGELFF. CDR3 coding DNA: TGCGCCAGCAGCCAACCCGGACAGAACACCGGGGAGCTGTTTTTT.

V is TRBV24-1 and J is TRBJ1-4; D call uncertain. This CDR3 spans 12 amino acids. V gave up 4 bases and J gave up 10 bases, with 9 bases separating them. CDR1 is KGHDR and CDR2 is SFDVKD in the germline V gene. CDR3 protein: CATSEEGGKLFF. The CDR3 coding sequence is TGTGCCACCAGTGAGGAGGGAGGAAAACTGTTTTTT.

The rearrangement joins TRBV11-3 to TRBJ2-3; no reliable D call. The CDR3 totals 14 residues. Per the germline V gene, CDR1 is SGHNT and CDR2 is YENEEA. Trimming pared 3 bases from V and 0 bases from J, leaving 7 bases between. The CDR3, as DNA: TGTGCCAGCAGCTTCCGCGCTAGCACAGATACGCAGTATTTT. Its protein product is CASSFRASTDTQYF.

The chain has TRBV7-2 and TRBJ2-3; 9 bases are shared with TRBD2. The J segment lost 3 bases and the V segment lost 5 bases, leaving 9 bases of the junction unmatched. Germline V gene data show CDR1 as SGHTA and CDR2 as FQGNSA. CDR3 length: 16 amino acids. This chain's CDR3 is CASSIGAGGSTDTQYF. CDR3 in DNA: TGTGCCAGCAGCATCGGAGCGGGGGGTAGTACAGATACGCAGTATTTT.

V is TRBV18 and J is TRBJ2-7, with D hard to call. Germline loops: CDR1 KGHSH, CDR2 LQKENI. V was cut by 3 bases and J by 5 bases, with 17 bases left in between. This CDR3 spans 15 amino acids. The CDR3 DNA follows: TGTGCCAGCTCACCGTCTAAGAAGAAAACCCACGAGCAGTACTTC. Its protein is CASSPSKKKTHEQYF.

V and J are TRBV18 and TRBJ1-4; D is perhaps TRBD1 (5 bases). The germline CDR1 and CDR2 sequences are KGHSH and LQKENI. This CDR3 region has 14 residues. Trimming left V 0 bases short and J 8 bases short, with 10 bases between. The CDR3 DNA follows: TGTGCCAGCTCACCACCAGGGGCAGGGGAAAAACTGTTTTTT. This codes for CASSPPGAGEKLFF.

The V gene is TRBV5-1, the J gene TRBJ2-7; weak D call: TRBD2 (7 bases). Trimming removed 3 bases at V and 6 bases at J, with 16 bases between. Germline CDR1 is SGHRS and CDR2 is YFSETQ. The CDR3 has 14 amino acids. Here the CDR3 reads CASSSLGGPIEQYF. In DNA, the CDR3 is TGCGCCAGCAGCTCACTGGGGGGGCCGATCGAGCAGTACTTC.

V gene TRBV12-3 or TRBV12-4 combines with J gene TRBJ1-6; no reliable D call. V shed 6 bases and J shed 2 bases, with 5 bases lying between them. The CDR3 loop spans 13 amino acids. CDR3 region: CASSLAYNSPLHF. The CDR3, as DNA: TGTGCCAGCAGCCTCGCCTATAATTCACCCCTCCACTTT.

In this sample, this clone turned up a few times. The chain is built from TRBV19 and TRBJ2-2; D may be TRBD2 (6 bases). This CDR3 has 14 amino acids. The germline V and J ends were trimmed by 6 bases and 3 bases, with 11 bases remaining between them. The V gene's germline CDR1 is LNHDA and CDR2 SQIVND (reference sequence). In nucleotides, the CDR3 is TGTGCCAGTAGGGTGTCGGGGGACACCGGGGAGCTGTTTTTT. Translated: CASRVSGDTGELFF.